This T cell receptor beta chain was retrieved from a study of blood T cell repertoires in COVID-19 (dated by TCRdb to 2018 to 2021). For the wider study: Collaborator samples came from the United States, Italy and Spain and covered acute and convalescent phases of COVID-19. Where available, HLA class I and class II types were obtained from metadata supplied by the sample provider rather than from assay-based typing. The sample metadata nearly always contained a de-identified subject ID, COVID-19 status, age in years and sex. Subjects who had been exposed to COVID-19, were actively infected with it, or had recovered from it provided the deeply sampled blood TCRbeta repertoires that made up the dataset. The prospective study material was composed of cDNA or gDNA derived from T cells, B-cell-depleted T cells, or PBMCs. The repertoires were released in a freely available public database meant as a resource for research on the immune response to SARS-CoV-2. The samples were drawn from two sources: the first 160 participants of the ongoing ImmuneRACE study, and 1,000 to 1,500 subjects contributed by 6 global collaborators.

Enrolling through a virtual design, the prospective study's participants ranged in age from roughly 18 to 89 years and lived across roughly 23 United States geographic areas. In the prospective study, participants were assigned to cohorts based on the clinical history participants reported in a screening survey and a study questionnaire. In the prospective study, whole blood, serum and a nasopharyngeal or oropharyngeal swab were collected from each participant by mobile phlebotomists. Additional blood draws and questionnaires over a roughly two-month period could optionally be provided by prospective study participants. Prospective study blood samples were shipped either frozen or at room temperature before DNA extraction. About this clone: The specificity of this receptor is unknown. Base-call qualities are not available, and no considerably larger clone is one nucleotide away.

Paper-wide results and their limitations: How much clinical and demographic metadata was included differed by source and by participant, and the metadata was provided uncurated.

The immunoSEQ Assay, a bias-controlled multiplex PCR, was used to amplify TCRbeta CDR3 regions from genomic DNA. Concerning the study's data processing: Within the assay, amplification of reference gene primers was used to estimate how many nucleated cells each sample contained. To quantify the absolute abundance of each unique TCRbeta CDR3 rearrangement, sequence reads were collapsed and filtered. For each sample, productive Simpson clonality was calculated by taking the square root of Simpson's diversity index across productive rearrangements. This immuneACCESS table, as held by TCRdb, lists in-frame sequences with V and J called but not all clones. Of the missing ones, under half trace to an unresolved V gene in checked studies; the others have no known cause. V, J and clone size were drawn from that table, and D and trimming were deduced from the DNA. The sample yields 400,000 to 550,000 clones; about 90% were counted once. Of the sample, roughly 1.8% is held by the ten largest clones.

V was cut back by 5 bases and J by 8 bases, leaving a gap of 17 bases between them. In the germline V gene, CDR1 corresponds to KGHDR and CDR2 to SFDVKD. From its cysteine to its phenylalanine, the CDR3 spans 14 amino acids. CDR3 DNA only is kept here, 42 bases in frame from base 1. Source material: PBMCs or T cells enriched from blood (not recorded which). The chain was built from TRBV24-1 and TRBJ1-1; tentative D gene TRBD1, with 6 bases matching. This receptor was taken from a woman between 18 and 29 years old with acute COVID-19. The CDR3 region has the sequence CATSGPGFTGEAFF. The DNA is as follows: TGTGCCACCAGTGGCCCGGGGTTTACAGGGGAAGCTTTCTTT.